The clone carrying this T cell receptor beta chain was found many times. The antigen remains unidentified. The use of previously described methods and listed TCR primers produced the bulk TCR libraries. TCRdb passed the PCR reads through MiXCR, listing each CDR3 protein once. The sample includes around 25,000 distinct CDR3 sequences, roughly 18% of them seen just once. These data come from a study of molecular identifiers for immune sequencing clone quantification. Study-level background: In replicates, RNA taken from roughly 20,000 or 100,000 naive CD8 cells was divided five ways, and four portions underwent sequencing.

V gave up 4 bases and J gave up 1 base; unmatched junction bases: 5. The CDR3 loop spans 17 amino acids. Germline V gene lookup returns CDR1 SEHNR and CDR2 FQNEAQ (reference sequence). Overall study results and limits: The study reportedly detected spiked Jurkat TCR RNA from one cell among about 1 million naive cells. Clones above 20 RNA copies contained over 97% of effector molecules but under 1% of naive ones.

The source is a human donor in good health. Some libraries in this study had Jurkat cell RNA spiked in. This sequence joins TRBV7-9 and TRBJ2-2, with 11 nucleotides matching TRBD1. Sequencing was performed on naive CD8+ T cells from blood, with Jurkat cell RNA spiked in. Indicated subset: FACS-sorted CD8+CD4-CCR7+CD45RA+ naive T cells. CDR3 sequence: CASSSRDRGLNTGELFF. In DNA, the CDR3 is TGTGCCAGCAGCTCCCGGGACAGGGGGTTGAACACCGGGGAGCTGTTTTTT.